These 22 T cell receptor beta chains were sequenced from one sample in a study of blood T cells in healthy people across ages. Sample-barcoded 5' priming and a J-beta primer mix drove a second PCR of 7 to 11 cycles. TCRdb reprocessed the 5' RACE reads via MiXCR and lists one record per CDR3 protein. The sample carries about 970,000 distinct CDR3 sequences, about 53% recorded once. Input material: blood. All receptors come from a woman aged 60-70 years in good health.

The rearrangement uses TRBV20-1 and TRBJ2-5; 9 nucleotides line up with TRBD2. The J call may be mistaken, given a closer DNA end match to TRBJ2-7. Germline V CDR1 and CDR2: DFQATT, SNEGSKA (reference sequence). The length of the CDR3 is 16 residues. The CDR3 loop is CSARDGGIAGAYEQYF. The CDR3 DNA follows: TGCAGTGCTAGAGACGGCGGAATAGCGGGGGCCTACGAGCAGTACTTC.

This clonotype was detected a few times. The chain links TRBV3-1 to TRBJ2-7; weak D call: TRBD2 (5 bases). Germline assignment: CDR1 LGHDT and CDR2 YNNKEL (reference sequence). V dropped 1 base and J dropped 7 bases, with 14 bases sitting between them. This CDR3 is 14 amino acids long. CDR3 in DNA: TGTGCCAGCAGCCAAGTCGGTTCACCGGGGGAGCAGTACTTC. It is translated as CASSQVGSPGEQYF.

CDR3 amino acids: CASNGRDWGSRYEQYF. DNA of the CDR3: TGTGCCAGCAACGGGAGGGACTGGGGGTCTAGGTACGAGCAGTACTTC. V gene TRBV28 combines with J gene TRBJ2-7, with 8 bases that match TRBD2. The germline CDR1 and CDR2 sequences are MDHEN and SYDVKM. V was clipped by 7 bases and J by 4 bases; unmatched bases: 15. This CDR3 is built from 16 residues.

The rearrangement uses TRBV2 and TRBJ2-5; 10 bases align to TRBD1. The CDR3 loop spans 19 amino acids. CDR1 and CDR2 (germline): SNHLY, FYNNEI. V dropped 9 bases and J dropped 2; count of bases not matched to a gene: 21. CDR3 nucleotide sequence: TGTGCCAGTAAGAAGGACAGGGGGTCAAGTTGGATACTTCAAGAGACCCAGTACTTC. Protein: CASKKDRGSSWILQETQYF.

Only a few counts were recorded for this clonotype. The chain recombines TRBV7-8 with TRBJ2-4; tentatively, D is TRBD2 (6 bases). Trimming took off 2 bases at V and 1 base at J, with 12 bases between the two ends. CDR3 size: 16 residues. CDR1 is SGHVS, CDR2 FQNEAQ, per germline. The CDR3 here is CASSLPPRGAKNIQYF. In DNA, the CDR3 is TGTGCCAGCAGCTTACCCCCCCGGGGGGCCAAAAACATTCAGTACTTC.

This clonotype has just a few counts. The chain has TRBV6-6 and TRBJ2-7; no firm D call. Germline loops: CDR1 MNHNY, CDR2 SVGAGI (reference sequence). V lost 3 bases and J 5 bases, leaving 11 bases between the germline ends. There are 13 residues in the CDR3. The CDR3 is CASSYPESDEQYF. CDR3 in DNA: TGTGCCAGCAGTTATCCGGAATCCGACGAGCAGTACTTC.

This clonotype was observed once. The V and J genes are TRBV29-1 and TRBJ2-5, with D perhaps TRBD2 (5 bases). Germline values: CDR1 SQVTM, CDR2 ANQGSEA. V dropped 4 bases and J dropped 13 bases, with 16 bases sitting between them. CDR3 length: 11 amino acids. CDR3 sequence: CSVVSDGELYF. CDR3 nucleotides: TGCAGCGTTGTGTCGGACGGGGAGCTGTACTTC.

The chain carries TRBV6-5 and TRBJ1-1, with D perhaps matching TRBD1 (6 bases). Trimming took off 6 bases at V and 3 bases at J, with 11 bases between the two ends. CDR3 size: 13 residues. Per germline, CDR1 MNHEY and CDR2 SVGAGI. This chain's CDR3 is CASRQGAHTEAFF. Here the CDR3 DNA reads TGTGCCAGCAGACAGGGAGCCCACACTGAAGCTTTCTTT.

This clonotype has just a few counts. The CDR3 here is CASSLVPVGYTF. CDR3 coding DNA: TGTGCCAGCAGCTTGGTTCCAGTTGGCTACACCTTC. The V call is TRBV7-2, the J call TRBJ1-2, with unresolved D. Trimming shortened V by 3 bases and J by 7 bases, and 9 bases separated the two germline ends. The CDR3 is 12 residues long. Germline V CDR1 and CDR2: SGHTA, FQGNSA.

The chain recombines TRBV6-1 with TRBJ2-5; 7 bases map to TRBD2. The end of the DNA is better explained by TRBJ2-7, so the J call may be wrong. Germline CDR1 MNHNS, CDR2 SASEGT. The CDR3 totals 14 residues. The CDR3 DNA is TGTGCCAGCCGGCTGGCGGGAGAGTTAGGCGAGCAGTACTTC. This gives the protein CASRLAGELGEQYF.

V and J are TRBV4-1 and TRBJ2-4; D may match TRBD1 or TRBD2 (5 bases each). V lost 5 bases to trimming and J lost 0 bases, with 20 bases between them. CDR1 and CDR2 (germline): MGHRA, YSYEKL. The CDR3 runs to 18 residues. The CDR3 here is CASSTISRGELAKNIQYF. CDR3 sequence (DNA): TGCGCCAGCAGCACCATAAGCAGAGGGGAGTTAGCCAAAAACATTCAGTACTTC.

DNA of the CDR3: TGCAGTGCTCCGCGGCTGCTGCCATATGGCTACACCTTC. Translation: CSAPRLLPYGYTF. This chain connects TRBV20-1 to TRBJ1-2, with D uncertain. V was pared by 5 bases and J by 5 bases, with 15 bases between. The germline V gene encodes CDR1 DFQATT and CDR2 SNEGSKA (reference sequence). CDR3 size: 13 residues.

In this sample, this clonotype turned up a few times. In DNA, the CDR3 is TGCGCCAGCAGCTTTTCGGGTCCCCCAACCTACGAGCAGTACTTC. As protein: CASSFSGPPTYEQYF. The J gene is TRBJ2-7, the V gene TRBV5-1, with D uncertain. The V gene's germline CDR1 is SGHRS and CDR2 YFSETQ. Trimming cost V 2 bases and J 2 bases, with 14 bases left between them. The CDR3 has 15 residues.

This clonotype was found a few times. The V gene is TRBV28, the J gene TRBJ2-1, with D possibly called TRBD1 or TRBD2 (5 bases each). Germline values: CDR1 MDHEN, CDR2 SYDVKM. The CDR3 spans 13 residues. Trimming pared 5 bases from V and 7 bases from J, leaving 12 bases between. The CDR3 protein is CASSTGTSNEQFF. The DNA for the CDR3 is TGTGCCAGCAGTACCGGGACCTCGAATGAGCAGTTCTTC.

This clonotype occurred a few times. This sequence joins TRBV3-1 and TRBJ1-1; 7 bases are a match to TRBD1. With 5 bases clipped from V and 4 bases from J, the junction kept 7 bases outside the gene matches. CDR1 LGHDT and CDR2 YNNKEL come from the germline V gene (reference sequence). CDR3 length: 14 amino acids. Here the CDR3 DNA reads TGTGCCAGCAGCATACGGACAGGAGTCACTGAAGCTTTCTTT. Translated, it gives CASSIRTGVTEAFF.

This chain uses TRBV20-1 with TRBJ2-7; perhaps TRBD2 as D (5 bases). The CDR3 is 13 residues long. V was trimmed by 1 base and J by 4 bases, leaving 11 bases between them. CDR1 and CDR2 from the germline V gene are DFQATT and SNEGSKA (reference sequence). CDR3 nucleotide sequence: TGCAGTGCTAGAGTCGGGGTAAAGTACGAGCAGTACTTC. It yields the protein CSARVGVKYEQYF.

The chain is built from TRBV11-2 and TRBJ2-7; D is possibly TRBD1 or TRBD2 (7 bases each). Per the germline V gene, CDR1 is SGHAT and CDR2 is FQNNGV. This CDR3 spans 17 amino acids. Trimming took off 1 base at V and 1 base at J, with 17 bases between the two ends. The CDR3 DNA sequence: TGTGCCAGCAGCTTAGTTAGTGGGAGGGGACAGTCCTACGAGCAGTACTTC. The encoded protein is CASSLVSGRGQSYEQYF.

This clonotype was observed a few times. The chain employs TRBV4-2 and TRBJ1-4; D may be TRBD1 (5 bases). Germline loops: CDR1 LGHNA, CDR2 YNFKEQ. There are 18 residues in the CDR3. V dropped 0 bases and J dropped 0 bases, with 14 bases sitting between them. This chain's CDR3 is CASSQDPDRAATNEKLFF. The CDR3 bases are TGTGCCAGCAGCCAAGATCCCGACAGAGCTGCAACTAATGAAAAACTGTTTTTT.

Regarding this clonotype: The junction shows a germline mismatch at one end, possibly a read error. The rearrangement links TRBV6-6 to TRBJ2-5, with 7 bases that match TRBD2. Per the germline V gene, CDR1 is MNHNY and CDR2 is SVGAGI (reference sequence). The CDR3 has 14 amino acids. The CDR3 sequence is CAGSWGGPQETQYF. DNA of the CDR3: TGTGCCGGCAGTTGGGGGGGACCCCAAGAGACCCAGTACTTC.

Only one count was recorded for this clonotype. This chain connects TRBV5-1 to TRBJ2-2; TRBD2 matches at 7 bases. CDR1 and CDR2 (germline): SGHRS, YFSETQ. This CDR3 region has 15 residues. J was trimmed by 1 base and V by 2 bases; bases with no gene match: 2. This chain's CDR3 is CASSFQRENTGELFF. CDR3 DNA: TGCGCCAGCAGCTTCCAGCGGGAGAACACCGGGGAGCTGTTTTTT.

The table lists this clonotype with a count of one. This chain uses TRBV28 with TRBJ2-6; the D is unclear. The CDR3 runs to 15 residues. V lost 3 bases to trimming and J lost 0 bases, with 6 bases between them. The germline V gene has CDR1 MDHEN and CDR2 SYDVKM. CDR3 protein: CASSFQYSGANVLTF. CDR3 nucleotide sequence: TGTGCCAGCAGTTTTCAGTACTCTGGGGCCAACGTCCTGACTTTC.

This sequence joins TRBV10-3 and TRBJ2-7, with D unresolved. The germline V and J ends were trimmed by 5 bases and 2 bases, with 16 bases remaining between them. CDR3 length: 15 residues. Germline V gene sequence: CDR1 ENHRY, CDR2 SYGVKD. In DNA form, the CDR3 reads TGTGCCATCAGTCCAAGCAGCAGCGCCGCCTACGAGCAGTACTTC. Residues: CAISPSSSAAYEQYF.